The sequence of this TCR beta chain was determined in a study of blood T cell repertoires in COVID-19. At the level of the study: Samples taken during acute and convalescent COVID-19 were collected in the United States, Italy and Spain. T cells, B-cell-depleted T cells, or PBMCs supplied cDNA or gDNA.

The CDR3 length is 13 residues. V lost 0 bases and J 8 bases, leaving 9 bases between the germline ends. Germline V CDR1 and CDR2: KGHDR, SFDVKD. The data were produced by immunoSEQ multiplex PCR, yet TCRdb's version contains in-frame clones alone and is incomplete. Of about 260,000 clones in the sample, around 89% were seen once. Participants came from some 23 US areas, aged about 18 to 89 years. Symptom resolution, clearance, or two negative PCRs marked the recovered donors of Cohort 3. Sequences were obtained from PBMCs or T cells enriched from blood (not recorded which). The source of this sequence is a woman younger than 30 who had recovered from COVID-19. This chain joins TRBV24-1 and TRBJ1-2, with D perhaps TRBD1 (6 bases). DNA for the CDR3: TGTGCCACCAGTGATTTGACAGGGCGGGGCTACACCTTC. Translation: CATSDLTGRGYTF.